The T cell receptor (beta chain) described here comes from a study of T cell responses to AZD1222 COVID-19 vaccine. Germline V gene data show CDR1 as KGHDR and CDR2 as SFDVKD. Trimming took 5 bases from V and 1 from J; bases not matched to a gene: 3. The CDR3 is 15 amino acids. The table came from immunoSEQ multiplex PCR; TCRdb's copy has only in-frame clones and leaves some out. The sample holds 82,000 or so clones, 90% seen once. Sequenced material: peripheral blood, taken on day 0 of AZD1222 vaccination. This receptor was obtained from an adult in good health. This chain joins TRBV24-1 and TRBJ1-1; 10 bases fit TRBD1. The CDR3 reads CATSGGQGRNTEAFF. The CDR3 DNA reads as TGTGCCACCAGTGGGGGACAGGGGAGGAACACTGAAGCTTTCTTT.